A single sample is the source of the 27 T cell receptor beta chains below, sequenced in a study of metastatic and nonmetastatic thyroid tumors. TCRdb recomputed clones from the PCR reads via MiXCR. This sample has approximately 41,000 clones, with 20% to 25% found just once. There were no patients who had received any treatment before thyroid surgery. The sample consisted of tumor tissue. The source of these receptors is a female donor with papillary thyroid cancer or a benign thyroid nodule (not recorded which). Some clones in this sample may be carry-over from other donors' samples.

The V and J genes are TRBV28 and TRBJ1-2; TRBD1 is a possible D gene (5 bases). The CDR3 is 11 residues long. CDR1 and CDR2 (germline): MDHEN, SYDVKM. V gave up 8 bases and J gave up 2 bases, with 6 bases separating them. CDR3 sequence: CASQGNYGYTF. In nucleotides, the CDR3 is TGTGCCAGCCAGGGCAACTATGGCTACACCTTC.

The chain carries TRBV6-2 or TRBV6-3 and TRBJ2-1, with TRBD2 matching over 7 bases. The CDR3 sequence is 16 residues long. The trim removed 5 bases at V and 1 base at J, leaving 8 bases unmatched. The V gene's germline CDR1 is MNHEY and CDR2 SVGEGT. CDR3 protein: CASSALLAPSYNEQFF. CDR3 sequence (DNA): TGTGCCAGCAGTGCATTACTAGCGCCTTCCTACAATGAGCAGTTCTTC.

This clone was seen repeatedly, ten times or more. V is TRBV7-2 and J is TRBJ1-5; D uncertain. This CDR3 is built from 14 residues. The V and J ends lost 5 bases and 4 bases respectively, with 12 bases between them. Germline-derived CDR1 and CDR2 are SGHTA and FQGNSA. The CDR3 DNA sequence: TGTGCCAGCAGCCCCTTTCAAGTTAATCAGCCCCAGCATTTT. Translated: CASSPFQVNQPQHF.

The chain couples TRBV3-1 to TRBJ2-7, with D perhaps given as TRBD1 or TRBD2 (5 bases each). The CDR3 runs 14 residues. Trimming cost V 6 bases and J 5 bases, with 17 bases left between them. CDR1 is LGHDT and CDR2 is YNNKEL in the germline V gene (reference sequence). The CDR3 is CASSQQTVSDEQYF. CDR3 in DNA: TGTGCCAGCAGTCAGCAGACAGTTAGCGACGAGCAGTACTTC.

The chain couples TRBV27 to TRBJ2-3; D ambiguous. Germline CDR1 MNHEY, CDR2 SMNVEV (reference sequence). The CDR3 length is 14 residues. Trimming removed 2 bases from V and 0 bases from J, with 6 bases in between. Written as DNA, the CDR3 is TGTGCCAGCAGTTTACAGTCTAGCACAGATACGCAGTATTTT. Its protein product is CASSLQSSTDTQYF.

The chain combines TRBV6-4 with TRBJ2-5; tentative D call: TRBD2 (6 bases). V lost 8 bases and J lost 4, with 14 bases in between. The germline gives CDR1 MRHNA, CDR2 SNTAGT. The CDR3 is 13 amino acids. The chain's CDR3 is CASRMEGSETQYF. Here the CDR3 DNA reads TGTGCCAGCCGGATGGAGGGGTCAGAGACCCAGTACTTC.

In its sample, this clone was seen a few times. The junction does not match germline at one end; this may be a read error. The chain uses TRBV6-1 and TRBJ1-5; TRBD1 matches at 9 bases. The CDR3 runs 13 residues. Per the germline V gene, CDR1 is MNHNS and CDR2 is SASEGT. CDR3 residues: CASSGQGRQPQHF. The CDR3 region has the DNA TGTGCCAGCAGCGGACAGGGGCGACAGCCACAGCATTTT.

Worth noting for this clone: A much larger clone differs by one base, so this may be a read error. CDR3 in amino acids: CASSPLQVVYEQYF. The CDR3 DNA reads TGTGCCAGCAGTCCCCTACAGGTTGTATACGAGCAGTACTTC. V is TRBV6-1 and J is TRBJ2-7; D may be TRBD1 (5 bases). This CDR3 has 14 residues. Germline-derived CDR1 and CDR2 are MNHNS and SASEGT. Trimming removed 5 bases at V and 4 bases at J, with 15 bases between.

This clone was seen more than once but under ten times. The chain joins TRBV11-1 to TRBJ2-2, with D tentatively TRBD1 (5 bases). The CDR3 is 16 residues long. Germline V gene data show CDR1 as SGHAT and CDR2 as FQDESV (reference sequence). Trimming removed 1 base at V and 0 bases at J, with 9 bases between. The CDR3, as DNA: TGTGCCAGCAGCTTAGGCCCAGGGACGAACACCGGGGAGCTGTTTTTT. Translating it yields CASSLGPGTNTGELFF.

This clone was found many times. CDR3 residues: CASSLMGTGELFF. The CDR3 nucleotides read TGTGCCAGCAGTTTAATGGGAACCGGGGAGCTGTTTTTT. The rearrangement uses TRBV27 and TRBJ2-2; no clear D gene. The germline V gene has CDR1 MNHEY and CDR2 SMNVEV (reference sequence). The CDR3 length is 13 residues. Between the trimmed V and J ends, which lost 2 bases and 5 bases, there was a span of 6 bases.

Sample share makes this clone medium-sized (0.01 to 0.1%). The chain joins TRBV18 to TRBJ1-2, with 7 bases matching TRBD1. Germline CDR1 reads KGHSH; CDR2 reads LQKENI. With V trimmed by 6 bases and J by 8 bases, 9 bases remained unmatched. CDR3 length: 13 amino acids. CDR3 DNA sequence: TGTGCCAGCTCGCCAGGGGGACCAGAGGGCTACACCTTC. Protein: CASSPGGPEGYTF.

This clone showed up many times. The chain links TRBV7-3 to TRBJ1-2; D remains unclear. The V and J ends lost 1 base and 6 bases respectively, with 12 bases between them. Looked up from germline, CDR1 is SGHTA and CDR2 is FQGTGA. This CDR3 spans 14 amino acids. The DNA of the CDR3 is TGTGCCAGCAGCTTAAATTCGGCAATTCATGGCTACACCTTC. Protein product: CASSLNSAIHGYTF.

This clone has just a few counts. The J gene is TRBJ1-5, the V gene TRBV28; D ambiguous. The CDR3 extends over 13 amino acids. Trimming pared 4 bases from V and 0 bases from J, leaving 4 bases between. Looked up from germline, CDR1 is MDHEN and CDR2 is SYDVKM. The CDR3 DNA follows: TGTGCCAGCAGTTCAACTAGCAATCAGCCCCAGCATTTT. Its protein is CASSSTSNQPQHF.

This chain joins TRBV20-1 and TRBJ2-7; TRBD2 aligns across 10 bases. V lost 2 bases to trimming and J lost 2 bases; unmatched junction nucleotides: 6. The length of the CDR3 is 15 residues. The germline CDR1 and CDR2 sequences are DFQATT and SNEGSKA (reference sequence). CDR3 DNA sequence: TGCAGTGCTAGAAGGTCTAGCGGGAGCCCCTACGAGCAGTACTTC. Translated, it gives CSARRSSGSPYEQYF.

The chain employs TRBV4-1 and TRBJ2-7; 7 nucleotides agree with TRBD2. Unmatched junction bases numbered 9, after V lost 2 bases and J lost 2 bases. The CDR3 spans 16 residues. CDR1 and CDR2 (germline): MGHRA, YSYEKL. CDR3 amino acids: CASSQSNRAGAYEQYF. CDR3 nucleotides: TGCGCCAGCAGCCAAAGTAACCGGGCGGGGGCCTACGAGCAGTACTTC.

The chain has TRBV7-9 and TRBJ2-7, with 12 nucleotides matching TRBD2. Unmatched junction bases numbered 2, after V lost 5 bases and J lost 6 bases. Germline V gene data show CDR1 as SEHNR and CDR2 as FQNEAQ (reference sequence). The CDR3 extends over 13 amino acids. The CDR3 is CASSTGLAGEQYF. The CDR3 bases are TGTGCCAGCAGCACGGGACTAGCGGGCGAGCAGTACTTC. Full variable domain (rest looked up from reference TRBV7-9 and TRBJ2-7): DTGVSQNPRHKITKRGQNVTFRCDPISEHNRLYWYRQTLGQGPEFLTYFQNEAQLEKSRLLSDRFSAERPKGSFSTLEIQRTEQGDSAMYLCASSTGLAGEQYFGPGTRLTVT.

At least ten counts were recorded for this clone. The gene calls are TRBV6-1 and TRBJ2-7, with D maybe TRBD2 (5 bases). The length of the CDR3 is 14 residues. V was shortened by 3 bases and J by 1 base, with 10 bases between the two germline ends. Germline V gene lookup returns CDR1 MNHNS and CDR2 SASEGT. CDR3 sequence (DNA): TGTGCCAGCAGTGACGACTACGCTTCCTACGAGCAGTACTTC. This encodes CASSDDYASYEQYF.

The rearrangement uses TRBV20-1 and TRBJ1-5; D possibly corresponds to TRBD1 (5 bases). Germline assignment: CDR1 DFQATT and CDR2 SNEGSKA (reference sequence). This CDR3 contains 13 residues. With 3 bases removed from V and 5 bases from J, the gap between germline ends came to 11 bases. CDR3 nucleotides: TGCAGTGCTAGTATGGGACGGGATCAGCCCCAGCATTTT. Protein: CSASMGRDQPQHF.

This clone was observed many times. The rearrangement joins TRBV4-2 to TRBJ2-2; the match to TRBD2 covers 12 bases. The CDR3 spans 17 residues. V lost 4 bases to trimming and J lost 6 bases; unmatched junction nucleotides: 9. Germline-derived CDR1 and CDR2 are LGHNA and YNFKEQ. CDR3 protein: CASSPGTSGLMAGELFF. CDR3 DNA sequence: TGTGCCAGCAGCCCTGGGACTAGCGGGCTTATGGCCGGGGAGCTGTTTTTT.

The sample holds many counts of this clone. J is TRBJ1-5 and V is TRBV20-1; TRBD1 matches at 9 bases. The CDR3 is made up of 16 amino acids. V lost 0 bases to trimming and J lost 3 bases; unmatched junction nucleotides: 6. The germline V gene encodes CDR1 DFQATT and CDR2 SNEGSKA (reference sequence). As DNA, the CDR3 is TGCAGTGCTAGAGATCTATGGGACAGGGTCAATCAGCCCCAGCATTTT. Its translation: CSARDLWDRVNQPQHF.

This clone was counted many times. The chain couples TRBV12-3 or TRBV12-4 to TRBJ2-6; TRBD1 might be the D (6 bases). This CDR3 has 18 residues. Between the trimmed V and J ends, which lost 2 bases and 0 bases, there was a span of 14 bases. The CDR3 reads CASSLKAGVISGANVLTF. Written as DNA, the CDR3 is TGTGCCAGCAGTTTAAAGGCAGGGGTTATCTCTGGGGCCAACGTCCTGACTTTC.

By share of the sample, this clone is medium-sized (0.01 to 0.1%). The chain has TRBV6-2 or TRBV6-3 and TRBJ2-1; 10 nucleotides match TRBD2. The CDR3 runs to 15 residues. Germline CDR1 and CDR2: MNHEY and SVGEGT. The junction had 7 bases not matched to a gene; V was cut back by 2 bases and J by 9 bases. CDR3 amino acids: CASSYGLAGEGEQFF. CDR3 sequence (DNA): TGTGCCAGCAGTTACGGCCTAGCGGGGGAAGGTGAGCAGTTCTTC.

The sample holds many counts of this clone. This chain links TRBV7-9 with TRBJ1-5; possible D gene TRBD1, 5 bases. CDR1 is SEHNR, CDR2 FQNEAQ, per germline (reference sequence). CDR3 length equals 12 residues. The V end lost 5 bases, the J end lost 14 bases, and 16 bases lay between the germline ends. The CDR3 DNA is TGTGCCAGCAGCAATAGGGGAGGGGATAAGCATTTT. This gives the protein CASSNRGGDKHF.

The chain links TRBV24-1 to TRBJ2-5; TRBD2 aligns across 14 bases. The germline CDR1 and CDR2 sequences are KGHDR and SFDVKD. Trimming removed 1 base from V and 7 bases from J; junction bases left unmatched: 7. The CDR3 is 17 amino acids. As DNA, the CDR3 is TGTGCCACCAGTGATTTCACGACTAGCGGGGGGGCGGCGACCCAGTACTTC. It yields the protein CATSDFTTSGGAATQYF.

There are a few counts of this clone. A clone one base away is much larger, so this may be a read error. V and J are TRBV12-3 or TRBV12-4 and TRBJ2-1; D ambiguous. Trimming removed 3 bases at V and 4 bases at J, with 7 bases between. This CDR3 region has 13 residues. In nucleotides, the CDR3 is TGTGCCAGCAGTTTCTTGGGATACAATGAGCAGTTCTTC. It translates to CASSFLGYNEQFF.

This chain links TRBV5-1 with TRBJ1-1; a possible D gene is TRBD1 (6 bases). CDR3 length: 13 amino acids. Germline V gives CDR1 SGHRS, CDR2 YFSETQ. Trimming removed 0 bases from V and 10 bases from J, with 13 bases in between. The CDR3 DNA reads TGCGCCAGCAGCTTGGAACAGGGAACAACAGCTTTCTTT. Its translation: CASSLEQGTTAFF. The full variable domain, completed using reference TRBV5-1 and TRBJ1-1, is KAGVTQTPRYLIKTRGQQVTLSCSPISGHRSVSWYQQTPGQGLQFLFEYFSETQRNKGNFPGRFSGRQFSNSRSEMNVSTLELGDSALYLCASSLEQGTTAFFGQGTRLTVV.

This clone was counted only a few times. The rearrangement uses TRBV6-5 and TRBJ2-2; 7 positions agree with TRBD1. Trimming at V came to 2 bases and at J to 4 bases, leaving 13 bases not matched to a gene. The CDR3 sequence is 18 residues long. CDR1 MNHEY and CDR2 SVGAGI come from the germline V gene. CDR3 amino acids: CASSYEGAVYLSTGELFF. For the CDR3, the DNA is TGTGCCAGCAGTTACGAGGGGGCCGTCTACCTTTCCACCGGGGAGCTGTTTTTT.